These T cell receptor beta chains were read from a single sample in a study of spatial heterogeneity in lung cancer. A single record per CDR3 protein comes from TCRdb applying MiXCR to the 5' RACE reads. The sample has approximately 41,000 distinct CDR3 sequences, 10% seen once. Sample: PBMCs, taken at follow-up. Receptor source: a female donor with early-stage non-small cell lung cancer. CDR3s include the opening cysteine and the closing phenylalanine or tryptophan. Fields, in order: D gene, V gene, J gene, clone size, CDR3 DNA, CDR3 protein. The D gene is left open where the match is weak. Clone size is not always given. Where it is, it says once, few, many or a class for expanded clones.

NA	TRBV27	TRBJ2-7	many	TGTGCCAGCAGTCCCGCCGCGGAGGGGGTTTACGAGCAGTACTTC	CASSPAAEGVYEQYF
TRBD2	TRBV20-1	TRBJ2-5	NA	TGCAGTGCTAGAGATCTAGCGGACCAAGAGACCCAGTACTTC	CSARDLADQETQYF
TRBD2	TRBV20-1	TRBJ2-3	few	TGCAGTGCTAGGATAGCGGGAGGCAGCACAGATACGCAGTATTTT	CSARIAGGSTDTQYF
TRBD1	TRBV9	TRBJ2-1	many	TGTGCCAGCAGCGTAGCGGGACAGGTTAACAATGAGCAGTTCTTC	CASSVAGQVNNEQFF
TRBD1	TRBV5-4	TRBJ2-7	NA	TGTGCCAGCAGTTGGCCGGGACAGGGGTCCTACGAGCAGTACTTC	CASSWPGQGSYEQYF
TRBD1	TRBV30	TRBJ1-1	few	TGTGCCTGGATGAAACAGGGGATCGCTGAAGCTTTCTTT	CAWMKQGIAEAFF
TRBD1	TRBV11-3	TRBJ2-2	NA	TGTGCCAGCAGCTCCAGACAGGGAAGGAGCACCGGGGAGCTGTTTTTT	CASSSRQGRSTGELFF
TRBD1	TRBV4-1	TRBJ1-2	many	TGCGCCAGCAGCCAAGGGGGACCAGGGGGCCCACGATCGTTCTATGGCTACACCTTC	CASSQGGPGGPRSFYGYTF
TRBD1	TRBV2	TRBJ1-1	NA	TGTGCCAGCAGAGCGGGACAGTCCGCTGAAGCTTTCTTT	CASRAGQSAEAFF
TRBD1	TRBV6-5	TRBJ1-6	NA	TGTGCCAGCAGTTACTCAGGGGGCTCCTTGTCACCCCTCCACTTT	CASSYSGGSLSPLHF
NA	TRBV24-1	TRBJ1-1	few	TGTGCCACCAGTGATCCGGGACGCTTTGAAGCTTTCTTT	CATSDPGRFEAFF
NA	TRBV6-2/TRBV6-3	TRBJ2-3	many	TGTGCCAGCACCCCAAGCGGGAGCACAGATACGCAGTATTTT	CASTPSGSTDTQYF
NA	TRBV20-1	TRBJ2-3	many	TGCAGTGCTCTACGGCCAGGGACAGATACGCAGTATTTT	CSALRPGTDTQYF
TRBD1	TRBV27	TRBJ1-1	many	TGTGCCAGCAGTTTTAGATCGTCCGCAGGGGGCGCTCAGATAGCTTTCTTT	CASSFRSSAGGAQIAFF
NA	TRBV28	TRBJ1-5	many	TGTGCCAGCAGTTTAAGGGGGGCATCTGCTCAGCCCCAGCATTTT	CASSLRGASAQPQHF
TRBD1	TRBV9	TRBJ1-1	NA	TGTGCCAGCAGCGTAGGGGCAGGGGGCGTTAACACTGAAGCTTTCTTT	CASSVGAGGVNTEAFF
NA	TRBV9	TRBJ2-7	NA	TGTGCCAGCAGCGTAGTAAGAGGACAGAGTGGAGGGGAGTACTTC	CASSVVRGQSGGEYF
TRBD1	TRBV28	TRBJ2-2	few	TGTGCCAGCACAAGGGCAGGGGGCACCGGGGAGCTGTTTTTT	CASTRAGGTGELFF
NA	TRBV5-1	TRBJ1-1	many	TGCGCCAGCAGCTTACGAGAGAACACTGAAGCTTTCTTT	CASSLRENTEAFF
NA	TRBV5-1	TRBJ2-7	few	TGCGCCAGCAGTCCTGACACGCGAGTCTCCTACGAGCAGTACTTC	CASSPDTRVSYEQYF
TRBD1	TRBV20-1	TRBJ2-5	few	TGCAGTGCTAGAGACCGCCGACAGGGGCAGGGAGAGACCCAGTACTTC	CSARDRRQGQGETQYF
TRBD1	TRBV18	TRBJ1-1	many	TGTGCCAGCTCACTAGGGACAGGGAGTGGCACTGAAGCTTTCTTT	CASSLGTGSGTEAFF
TRBD1	TRBV6-5	TRBJ1-2	few	TGTGCCAGCAGGCCGACAGGGTATGAAGGCTATGGCTACACCTTC	CASRPTGYEGYGYTF
NA	TRBV7-2	TRBJ1-5	NA	TGTGCCAGCAGCTTAGATTGGGATCAGCCCCAGCATTTT	CASSLDWDQPQHF
TRBD1	TRBV7-2	TRBJ2-7	medium-sized	TGTGCCAGCAGCTTAAAGCGTGGTCCGGCCGGGGACAGGGTGGACGAGCAGTACTTC	CASSLKRGPAGDRVDEQYF
TRBD2	TRBV14	TRBJ2-3	few	TGTGCCAGCAGCCAAGTCCGGGGGGGCCCGGTGGATACGCAGTATTTT	CASSQVRGGPVDTQYF
NA	TRBV20-1	TRBJ2-7	many	TGCAGTGCTAGAGATTGGCGGAACTCCTACGAGCAGTACTTC	CSARDWRNSYEQYF
NA	TRBV29-1	TRBJ2-1	many	TGCAGCGTTGAAGACGGTGGACCTTCCACCTACAATGAGCAGTTCTTC	CSVEDGGPSTYNEQFF
NA	TRBV20-1	TRBJ2-3	many	TGCAGTGCTAGGTTCGAGGGGAGCACAGATACGCAGTATTTT	CSARFEGSTDTQYF
NA	TRBV7-6	TRBJ1-5	NA	TGTGCCAGCAGTCCCTTACACAGGGAGCTCCAGCATTTT	CASSPLHRELQHF
TRBD2	TRBV29-1	TRBJ2-1	many	TGCAGCGTTTCCGGGACTAGCGGGGGAAGGGATGAGCAGTTCTTC	CSVSGTSGGRDEQFF
NA	TRBV5-1	TRBJ1-2	NA	TGCGCCAGCAGCCCTACAGAGAACTATGGCTACACCTTC	CASSPTENYGYTF
TRBD1	TRBV7-9	TRBJ2-7	medium-sized	TGTGCCAGCAGCTGGGGAAACAGGGGGCTCGACGAGCAGTACTTC	CASSWGNRGLDEQYF
TRBD2	TRBV28	TRBJ2-1	many	TGTGCCAGCAGTTTGGTCGGGACTGCGGGGGTAGGTGAGCAGTTCTTC	CASSLVGTAGVGEQFF
TRBD1	TRBV7-2	TRBJ1-1	NA	TGTGCCAGCAGCTTAAGGTTGACAGGGCGCGCGGCTTTCTTT	CASSLRLTGRAAFF
NA	TRBV21-1	TRBJ1-3	few	TGTGCCAGCAGCAAACCCCCAGAGACCGACGGAAACACCATATATTTT	CASSKPPETDGNTIYF
TRBD2	TRBV7-6	TRBJ2-3	few	TGTGCCAGCACCCCTTGGGTGGCTAGCGGGGGCGATACGCAGTATTTT	CASTPWVASGGDTQYF
TRBD1	TRBV27	TRBJ2-5	NA	TGTGCCAGCAGTCCCCCTCTGGGGACAGGGGGCTGGGAGACCCAGTACTTC	CASSPPLGTGGWETQYF
NA	TRBV29-1	TRBJ1-2	many	TGCAGCGCGGACAGTAACTATGGCTACACCTTC	CSADSNYGYTF
NA	TRBV28	TRBJ2-2	many	TGTGCCAGCAGTTTACCCCCCGTTTATAATCGGGACAAGTCGAACACCGGGGAGCTGTTTTTT	CASSLPPVYNRDKSNTGELFF
TRBD1	TRBV11-3	TRBJ2-1	few	TGTGCCAGCAGCTTCACCGGGACAGGATTCAATGAGCAGTTCTTC	CASSFTGTGFNEQFF
TRBD1	TRBV20-1	TRBJ1-4	few	TGCAGTGCTAGAGATACCCAACAGGGGACCGAAAAACTGTTTTTT	CSARDTQQGTEKLFF
NA	TRBV27	TRBJ2-5	NA	TGTGCCAGCACCCATGGGGAGACCCAGTACTTC	CASTHGETQYF
TRBD1	TRBV7-9	TRBJ2-7	many	TGTGCCAGCAGCTTCGCTACAGGACAGGTTGGCCCCCCCTCCTACGAGCAGTACTTC	CASSFATGQVGPPSYEQYF
TRBD1	TRBV24-1	TRBJ2-5	few	TGTGCCACCAGTGATCCGACAGGGGGCGGAGAGACCCAGTACTTC	CATSDPTGGGETQYF
NA	TRBV20-1	TRBJ2-1	many	TGCAGTGCTAGAGATCGCGGGGGCCCGTACAATGAGCAGTTCTTC	CSARDRGGPYNEQFF
TRBD2	TRBV13	TRBJ2-5	many	TGTGCCAGCAGCTTAAGGCGGGGGGCCGGTGAGACCCAGTACTTC	CASSLRRGAGETQYF
TRBD2	TRBV4-1	TRBJ2-3	few	TGCGCCAGCAGCCAACTAGCGGGGCTCACAGATACGCAGTATTTT	CASSQLAGLTDTQYF
TRBD1	TRBV30	TRBJ1-5	NA	TGTGCCTGGAGTAAGCGGGGACAGGATAGCAATCAGCCCCAGCATTTT	CAWSKRGQDSNQPQHF
TRBD2	TRBV7-9	TRBJ2-7	few	TGTGCCAGCAGCTCCACCCGGGGGGGGGTTCGGGACGAGCAGTACTTC	CASSSTRGGVRDEQYF
NA	TRBV5-1	TRBJ1-1	few	TGCGCCAGCAGCTTGAGCGGCGGGGGCCGCGGGCCTGAAGCTTTCTTT	CASSLSGGGRGPEAFF
TRBD1	TRBV20-1	TRBJ2-7	many	TGCAGTGCGGTGGGACAGGGGGTCATCTACGAGCAGTACTTC	CSAVGQGVIYEQYF
NA	TRBV20-1	TRBJ1-3	few	TGCAGTGCTAAATTGTGGGGAGGGCCGGACTCTGGAAACACCATATATTTT	CSAKLWGGPDSGNTIYF
NA	TRBV12-3/TRBV12-4	TRBJ1-2	many	TGTGCCAGCAGTTTGGGTCACTATGGCTACACCTTC	CASSLGHYGYTF
NA	TRBV7-3	TRBJ2-2	few	TGTGCCAGCACCGACGGGGGCCGGGACACCGGGGAGCTGTTTTTT	CASTDGGRDTGELFF